This T cell receptor beta chain was identified in a study of breast tumors, draining lymph nodes, adjacent tissues (dated by TCRdb to 2016 to 2017). In terms of the full investigation: TCR beta repertoires were compared across tumor, adjacent nontumor tissue and axillary lymph nodes obtained from breast cancer patients. In human breast cancer, the study set out to evaluate how tumor, surrounding tissue and draining lymph node repertoires relate to one another and whether T cells may move between these sites. What the study reported, not specific to this receptor: The data were judged consistent with most tumor T cells deriving from the lymph node and then expanding within tumor tissue. Tumor T-cell repertoires showed less diversity than lymph node repertoires and more diversity than nontumor tissue repertoires, and tumor T-cell repertoires showed preferential V and J gene usage. The conclusion that tumor T cells originate in lymph nodes was presented as consistent with a hypothesis rather than as directly demonstrated. The similarity between tumor and nontumor tissue repertoires was significantly greater in luminal-like breast cancer than in basal-like breast cancer.

Sequencing was carried out with an Illumina HiSeq 2000. Multiplex PCR amplification was used to build the TCR beta chain libraries. The amplified TCR beta chain products were analyzed by high-throughput sequencing. The public reads were reprocessed in TCRdb via fastp at Q25 and MiXCR, keeping in-frame beta chains. Each CDR3 protein appears once, grouped with its most common genes and DNA. In this sample the table shows 270,000 or so distinct CDR3 sequences, about 33% of which occur a single time. The ten most abundant clones make up over 0.95% of the sample. The lymph node samples were taken from the axillary draining lymph nodes of breast cancer patients. About this clonotype itself: Its antigen specificity is not known. A much larger clone differs by one base, so this may be a read error.

This clonotype was sampled from a female donor with breast cancer. Some clones in this sample may be carry-over from other donors' samples. The sample comprised axillary lymph node tissue.

At the DNA level, the sequence is TGTGCCAGTAGTCTCCGACAGCAGTGGTACCATGGCTACACCTTC. Its product reads: CASSLRQQWYHGYTF. The sequence is built from TRBV19 and TRBJ1-2; 5 matching bases give a weak D call of TRBD1. The junction carries 19 bases between V and J, which are trimmed by 5 bases and 6 bases respectively. For CDR1 and CDR2, the germline V gene (reference sequence) lists LNHDA and SQIVND. The CDR3 runs 15 residues from the cysteine to the phenylalanine. Only the CDR3 DNA stays, 45 bases, in frame from base 1.